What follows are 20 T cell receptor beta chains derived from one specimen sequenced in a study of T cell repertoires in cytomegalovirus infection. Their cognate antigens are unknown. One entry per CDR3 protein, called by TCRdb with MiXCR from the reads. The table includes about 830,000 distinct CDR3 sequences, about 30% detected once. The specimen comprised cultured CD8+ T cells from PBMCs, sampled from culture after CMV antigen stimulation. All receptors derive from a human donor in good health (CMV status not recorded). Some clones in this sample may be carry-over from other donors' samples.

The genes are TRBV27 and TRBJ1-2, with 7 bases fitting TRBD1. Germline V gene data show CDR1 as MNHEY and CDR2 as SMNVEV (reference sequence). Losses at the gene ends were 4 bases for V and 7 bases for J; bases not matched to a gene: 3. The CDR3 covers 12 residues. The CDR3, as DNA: TGTGCCAGCAGTTCGACAGGGATTGGCTACACCTTC. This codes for CASSSTGIGYTF.

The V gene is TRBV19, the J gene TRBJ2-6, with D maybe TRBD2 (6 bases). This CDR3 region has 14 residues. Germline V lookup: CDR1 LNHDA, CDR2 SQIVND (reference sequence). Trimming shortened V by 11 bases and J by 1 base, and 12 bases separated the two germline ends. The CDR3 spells CASRDLSGANVLTF. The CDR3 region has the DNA TGTGCCTCCCGGGACTTGTCTGGGGCCAACGTCCTGACTTTC.

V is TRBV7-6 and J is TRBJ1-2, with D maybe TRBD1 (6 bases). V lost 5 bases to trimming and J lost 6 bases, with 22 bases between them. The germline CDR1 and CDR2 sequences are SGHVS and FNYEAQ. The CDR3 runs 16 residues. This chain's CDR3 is CASSPHLQGWEDGYTF. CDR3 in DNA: TGTGCCAGCAGCCCACACTTACAGGGTTGGGAGGATGGCTACACCTTC. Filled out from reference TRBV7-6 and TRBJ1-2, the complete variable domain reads GAGVSQSPRYKVTKRGQDVALRCDPISGHVSLYWYRQALGQGPEFLTYFNYEAQQDKSGLPNDRFSAERPEGSISTLTIQRTEQRDSAMYRCASSPHLQGWEDGYTFGSGTRLTVV.

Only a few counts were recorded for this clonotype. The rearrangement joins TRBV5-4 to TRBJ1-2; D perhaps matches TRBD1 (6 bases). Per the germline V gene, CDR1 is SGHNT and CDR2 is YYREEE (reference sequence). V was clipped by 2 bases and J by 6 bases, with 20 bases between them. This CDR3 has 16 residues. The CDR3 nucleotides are TGTGCCAGCAGCTTAGGGTCCCCCCGGGGGCGAGATGGCTACACCTTC. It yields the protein CASSLGSPRGRDGYTF. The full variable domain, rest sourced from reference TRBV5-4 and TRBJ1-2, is ETGVTQSPTHLIKTRGQQVTLRCSSQSGHNTVSWYQQALGQGPQFIFQYYREEENGRGNFPPRFSGLQFPNYSSELNVNALELDDSALYLCASSLGSPRGRDGYTFGSGTRLTVV.

The CDR3 here is CASSSTYGDGYTF. The DNA of the CDR3 is TGTGCCAGCAGTTCGACCTACGGGGATGGCTACACCTTC. V usage is TRBV12-3 or TRBV12-4 and J usage is TRBJ1-2, with D unresolved. The V end was cut by 4 bases, the J end by 6 bases, with 12 bases between. The CDR3 loop spans 13 amino acids.

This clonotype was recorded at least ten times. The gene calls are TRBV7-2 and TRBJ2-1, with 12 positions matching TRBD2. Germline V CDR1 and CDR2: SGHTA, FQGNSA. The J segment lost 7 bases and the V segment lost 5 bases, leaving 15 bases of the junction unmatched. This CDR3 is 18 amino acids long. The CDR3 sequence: CASSPYSGTSGGSNEQFF. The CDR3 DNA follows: TGTGCCAGCAGCCCATACAGCGGCACTAGCGGGGGGTCGAATGAGCAGTTCTTC.

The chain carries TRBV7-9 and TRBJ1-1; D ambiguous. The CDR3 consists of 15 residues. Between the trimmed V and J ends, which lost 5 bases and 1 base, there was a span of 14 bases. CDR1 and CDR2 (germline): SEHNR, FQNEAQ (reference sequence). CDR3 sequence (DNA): TGTGCCAGCAGCGAGGAGAAGGACGGGAACACTGAAGCTTTCTTT. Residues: CASSEEKDGNTEAFF. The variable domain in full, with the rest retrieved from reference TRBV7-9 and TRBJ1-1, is DTGVSQNPRHKITKRGQNVTFRCDPISEHNRLYWYRQTLGQGPEFLTYFQNEAQLEKSRLLSDRFSAERPKGSFSTLEIQRTEQGDSAMYLCASSEEKDGNTEAFFGQGTRLTVV.

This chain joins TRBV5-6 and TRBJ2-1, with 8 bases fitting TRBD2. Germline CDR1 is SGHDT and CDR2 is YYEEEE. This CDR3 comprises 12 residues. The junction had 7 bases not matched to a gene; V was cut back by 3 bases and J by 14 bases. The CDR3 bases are TGTGCCAGCAGCTACTCCGGGACTAGTAAGTTCTTC. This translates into CASSYSGTSKFF.

The CDR3 DNA sequence: TGTGCCAGCGGCTCGGAGGTAGCGGGGCCCCTCACAGATACGCAGTATTTT. It is translated as CASGSEVAGPLTDTQYF. The genes are TRBV7-6 and TRBJ2-3; 8 positions match TRBD2. The CDR3 loop spans 17 amino acids. V was clipped by 8 bases and J by 2 bases; unmatched bases: 15. Germline-derived CDR1 and CDR2 are SGHVS and FNYEAQ.

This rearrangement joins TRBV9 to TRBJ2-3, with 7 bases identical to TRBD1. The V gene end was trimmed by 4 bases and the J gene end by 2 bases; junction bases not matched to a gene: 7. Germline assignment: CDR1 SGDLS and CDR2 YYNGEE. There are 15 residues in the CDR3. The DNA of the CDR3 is TGTGCCAGCAGCACGACAGGGCCTCTCACAGATACGCAGTATTTT. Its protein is CASSTTGPLTDTQYF.

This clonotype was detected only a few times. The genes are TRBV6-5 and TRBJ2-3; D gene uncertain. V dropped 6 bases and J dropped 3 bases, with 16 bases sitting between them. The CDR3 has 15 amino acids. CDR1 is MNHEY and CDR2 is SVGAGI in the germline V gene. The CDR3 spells CASRPSTWRTDTQYF. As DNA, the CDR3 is TGTGCCAGCAGGCCTTCGACGTGGAGAACAGATACGCAGTATTTT.

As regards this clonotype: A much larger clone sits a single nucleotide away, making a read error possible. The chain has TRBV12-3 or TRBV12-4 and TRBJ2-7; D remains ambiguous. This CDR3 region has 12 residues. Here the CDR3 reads CSSSRLSYEQYF. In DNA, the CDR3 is TGTTCCAGCAGCCGACTCTCCTACGAGCAGTACTTC.

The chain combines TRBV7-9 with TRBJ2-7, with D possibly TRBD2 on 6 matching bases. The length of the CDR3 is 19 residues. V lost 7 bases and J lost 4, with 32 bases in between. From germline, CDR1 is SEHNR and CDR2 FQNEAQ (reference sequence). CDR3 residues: CASINNFPLSGGSNYEQYV. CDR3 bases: TGTGCCAGCATCAATAACTTCCCGCTTAGCGGAGGATCCAATTACGAGCAGTACGTC.

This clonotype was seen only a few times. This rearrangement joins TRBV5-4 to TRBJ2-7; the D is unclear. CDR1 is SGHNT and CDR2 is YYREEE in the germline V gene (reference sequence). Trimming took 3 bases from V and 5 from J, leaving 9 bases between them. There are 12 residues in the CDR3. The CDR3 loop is CASSYGLDEQYF. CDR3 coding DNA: TGTGCCAGCAGCTACGGGCTGGACGAGCAGTACTTC.

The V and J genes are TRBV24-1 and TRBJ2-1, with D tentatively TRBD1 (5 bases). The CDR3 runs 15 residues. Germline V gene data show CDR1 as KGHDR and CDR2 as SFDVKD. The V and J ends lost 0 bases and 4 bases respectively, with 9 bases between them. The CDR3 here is CATSDLRQGYNEQFF. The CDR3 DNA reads TGTGCCACCAGTGATTTGCGGCAGGGTTACAATGAGCAGTTCTTC.

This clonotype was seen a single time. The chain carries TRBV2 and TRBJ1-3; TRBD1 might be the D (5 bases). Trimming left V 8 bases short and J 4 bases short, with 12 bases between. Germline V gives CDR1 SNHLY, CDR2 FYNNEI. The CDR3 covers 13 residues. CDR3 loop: CASLPGQGNTIYF. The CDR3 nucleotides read TGTGCCAGCCTACCAGGGCAAGGAAACACCATATATTTT.

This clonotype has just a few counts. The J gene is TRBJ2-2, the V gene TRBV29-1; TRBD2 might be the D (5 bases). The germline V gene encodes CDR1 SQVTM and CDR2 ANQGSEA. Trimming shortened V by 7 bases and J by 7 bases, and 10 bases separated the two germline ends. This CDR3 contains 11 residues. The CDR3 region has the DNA TGCAGCGCTTGGACTGGCGGGGAGCTGTTTTTT. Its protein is CSAWTGGELFF.

CDR3 DNA: TGTGCCAGCAGTTTGACACTCTATCAGCCCCAGCATTTT. Translated, it gives CASSLTLYQPQHF. The chain has TRBV6-2 or TRBV6-3 and TRBJ1-5, with D hard to call. The CDR3 has 13 amino acids. V was pared by 4 bases and J by 5 bases, with 9 bases between. Germline lookup yields CDR1 MNHEY and CDR2 SVGEGT.

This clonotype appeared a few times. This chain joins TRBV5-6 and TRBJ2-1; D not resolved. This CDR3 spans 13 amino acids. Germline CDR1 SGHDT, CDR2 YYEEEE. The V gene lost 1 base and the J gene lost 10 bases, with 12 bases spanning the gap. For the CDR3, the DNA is TGTGCCAGCAGCTTGACGCTACCAGAAGAGCAGTTCTTC. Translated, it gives CASSLTLPEEQFF.

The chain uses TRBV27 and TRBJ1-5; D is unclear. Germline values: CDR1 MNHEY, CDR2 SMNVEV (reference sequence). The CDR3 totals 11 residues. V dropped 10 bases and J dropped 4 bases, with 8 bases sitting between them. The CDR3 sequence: CAISSNQPQHF. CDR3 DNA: TGTGCCATCTCTTCTAATCAGCCCCAGCATTTT.